This entry is about one T cell receptor beta chain. As yet, its antigen is unknown. This table comes from immunoSEQ multiplex PCR, and its TCRdb copy is limited to in-frame clones, with some not included. In the table there are 750,000 to 1,000,000 clones, more than 85% of which are singletons. The data stem from a study of shared clonotypes between healthy human individuals. Points from the study as a whole: Naive subsets generally exceeded memory subsets in estimated richness. Among a few donors, roughly 5% of naive CD4 clonotypes were found in common.

The naive CD8 fraction comprised CD45RO-negative cells positively selected for CCR7 and excluded terminally differentiated effector memory CD45RA+ cells. None of the donors, who were healthy HIV-negative adults, had recently had acute infections or vaccinations. CDR1 and CDR2 from the germline V gene are SGHVS and FQNEAQ. Trimming took off 0 bases at V and 2 bases at J, with 11 bases between the two ends. The CDR3 is 16 amino acids. The chain couples TRBV7-8 to TRBJ1-5; a possible D gene is TRBD1 (5 bases). The TCR was taken from a man younger than 40 in good health. Sequencing input: naive CD8+ T cells sorted from blood. The CDR3 protein is CASSLAFGGGNQPQHF. Here the CDR3 DNA reads TGTGCCAGCAGCTTAGCGTTCGGGGGTGGCAATCAGCCCCAGCATTTT.